Here is one T cell receptor beta chain with its context. V lost 6 bases, J lost 2 bases, and 9 bases lay in between. This CDR3 contains 13 residues. Germline V gene sequence: CDR1 SNHLY, CDR2 FYNNEI. The repertoire was sequenced with immunoSEQ multiplex PCR; TCRdb's copy has only in-frame clones and lacks some. The sample comprises around 62,000 clones, 93% of which are singletons, and about 3.1% rests with the top ten. This sample stems from a study of blood T cell repertoires in COVID-19. Study in general: Donors in the United States, Italy and Spain gave samples during acute or convalescent COVID-19.

The clonotype originates from a man in his 70s with active COVID-19. This chain links TRBV2 with TRBJ2-3; D might be TRBD1 (5 bases). The sequenced sample was peripheral blood. The CDR3 coding sequence is TGTGCCAGCAGAAGACAGTCCACAGATACGCAGTATTTT. The encoded protein is CASRRQSTDTQYF.